This T cell receptor beta chain was sequenced during a study of cytomegalovirus exposure and HLA in healthy donors listed by TCRdb under 2017. Study-wide context: In an earlier analysis of 450 to 750 of the donors, 250 to 300 Gb of sequence data and some 100 million unique TCR beta sequences from 180 million or so T cells were reported. An early release that covered fewer than 800 HLA-typed donors contained about 300 gigabases of sequencing data and around 80 million unique TCR sequences. Among the roughly 400 genotyped donors, about 85% belonged to the genetic ancestry cluster associated with self-reported Caucasian donors. The study aimed to test whether cataloging public T cell receptors could reveal signatures of past pathogen exposure. The T cell repertoires of 666 subjects were profiled by immunosequencing and related to cytomegalovirus serostatus. In addition to the first cohort of 666 subjects, a separate validation cohort of 120 different subjects was used. To predict cytomegalovirus infection status, the study combined high-throughput TCR immunosequencing, statistical association of individual TCRs with disease status, and machine learning. A later analysis re-analyzed previously published TCR beta repertoires from 600 to 850 donors and added high-resolution HLA genotyping to study TCR occurrence patterns. Rather than drawing on any new phenotypic data, the later analysis identified candidate immune exposures from TCR beta sequences and the way those sequences occurred across donors. To decide whether each TCR beta V gene segment behaved as functional or pseudogenic, an earlier analysis of nearly 600 of the donors relied on high-throughput TCR beta sequencing. Donor age, sex, ethnicity and CMV serostatus were compiled alongside the repertoire data. In a later genetic analysis, genome-wide SNP genotypes for about 55% of the 666 donors were used, and that subset was treated as a discovery cohort. Every discovery cohort repertoire had been produced on one sequencing platform. Both class I and class II loci were covered by HLA typing, at four-digit resolution. Typing coverage differed by locus: A, B, C, DRB1 and DQB1 were typed in about 620-630 donors, DQA1 in about 560, DPA1 in approximately 600, and DPB1 in around 490. Because of strong linkage in the cohort, four or five DR-DQ haplotypes were treated as single units for association and clustering. Across some 400 genotyped donors of the cohort, an average of about 200,000 unique TCR beta nucleotide sequences per donor were sequenced, and approximately 19% of those sequences were non-productive. Overall results and qualifications from the work: The study gave a list of roughly 150 TCR beta chains associated with cytomegalovirus. Correlated functional status among segregating V segments might be attributable to linkage disequilibrium, but an unknown experimental factor could not be ruled out. When HLA alleles, especially DR and DQ, strongly co-occurred, attributing TCR associations to individual alleles was difficult. The authors suggested that the approach could potentially be extended to other disease states and immunological phenotypes. Because some donors lacked HLA typing at each locus, the association tests relied only on the typed subset. Compared with equally common non-associated chains, HLA-associated TCR beta chains in a later analysis were more clonally expanded and had lower generation probabilities. In a later genetic analysis, a missense DCLRE1C variant was associated with V-gene and J-gene trimming of TCR beta chains, and the association was replicated in an independent cohort. For the cohort, immune exposure information was limited to CMV serostatus. Some IMGT-functional V segments, including TRBV6-2 and TRBV6-3, could not be distinguished by the 87-base-pair reads and were therefore excluded. Only TCR beta chains were sequenced in this cohort, and the absence of alpha or paired-chain data limited detectable features. Over 15 rarely observed V segments, including chromosome 9 orphons, were excluded from the earlier analysis of almost 600 of the donors because counts were too low. According to a later analysis, TCR association rates differed among HLA loci, with DRB1 alleles showing the most associated TCRs and HLA-C alleles showing the fewest. Across donors, most TCR sequences were observed very rarely, whereas some public TCRs were present in many individuals. A later analysis reported that several top co-occurrence clusters appeared linked to parvovirus B19, influenza, CMV and Epstein-Barr virus. Cytomegalovirus status was reported to be diagnosed by the classifier with high specificity and sensitivity in both the original and validation cohorts. A further reported finding was that TCR beta sequences accurately predicted the HLA-A and HLA-B alleles for most subjects in the first cohort. According to a later analysis, most CMV-associated TCR beta chains appeared to be HLA-restricted, and the HLA associations seemed to be driven largely by CMV exposure. At a false discovery rate of 0.05, a later analysis linked roughly 17,000 TCR beta sequences to specific HLA alleles. Sequencing depth was assumed to be roughly uniform across donors in the presence/absence analyses, though that assumption may not hold. In an earlier analysis of about 600 of the donors, most TCR beta V segments appeared in productive rearrangements about 87% or about 30% of the time, broadly matching IMGT annotations. A group of highly shared sequence variants was considered likely to be a technical artifact of the sequencing pipeline. In vitro tests confirmed that a few of the cytomegalovirus-associated TCR beta chains recognize cytomegalovirus antigens. According to a later genetic analysis, donors in an Asian-associated ancestry cluster had fewer N-insertions in productive TCRs than the approximately 630-donor mean.

The library was built by means of the immunoSEQ multiplex PCR assay. The multiplex PCR relied on a mix of 60 forward primers for TCR Vbeta segments and 13 reverse primers for TCR Jbeta segments. The CDR3 region of rearranged TCR beta genes was amplified from genomic DNA by a multiplex PCR assay. Amplified TCR beta libraries were sequenced as 87-base-pair reads on the Illumina HiSeq System. The study's processing was this. A later analysis counted some 80 million unique TCR beta chains across the 650 to 800 repertoires, and around 12 million of these chains were shared by at least two donors. To remove PCR and sequencing errors, raw reads were error-corrected and collapsed into unique sequences using a nearest-neighbor algorithm that merged closely related sequences. CDR3 sequences were aligned to IMGT reference sequences to assign V, D and J gene segments. For a sequence to be retained, a match of at least six nucleotides to both a V gene segment and a J gene segment was required. Rearrangements were classified as productive when the CDR3 lacked stop codons and remained in frame with V and J, and all other rearrangements were classified as non-productive. Following IMGT convention, CDR3 was defined as the stretch from the second conserved V-encoded cysteine up to the conserved J-encoded phenylalanine. The earlier analysis of some 580 of the donors excluded any sequence lacking an unambiguous match to a single V gene segment. In an earlier analysis of 450 to 750 of the donors, a V segment was called functional when productive rearrangements were above 56.7%, and segregating when the standard deviation between donors exceeded 5%. A statistical classification framework was built to diagnose cytomegalovirus status from the catalog of TCR beta chain sequences. V and J gene assignment, in a later analysis, came from comparing TCR nucleotide sequences with IMGT/GENE-DB human TR gene sequences. A later analysis assigned CDR3 sequences and most-parsimonious VDJ recombination scenarios with the TCRdist pipeline. A later analysis defined each TCR beta chain by its CDR3 amino acid sequence plus V-gene family, and excluded reads lacking a unique V-gene family. A later analysis removed 592 highly shared, low-generation-probability nucleotide sequences to deal with suspected cross-contamination and a sequencing artifact. For each public chain, a later analysis derived a clonal expansion index from normalized ranks of inferred template counts within each repertoire. In a later analysis, generation probabilities were computed using a VDJ recombination model fitted to out-of-frame rearrangements, and the results were checked against IGoR. Hypergeometric tests were used in a later analysis to score TCR-TCR, TCR-HLA and TCR-CMV co-occurrence, with a repertoire-size bias correction applied to the TCR pairs. In a later analysis, false discovery rates were estimated by permuting HLA or CMV assignments 20 times. In a later analysis, co-occurring TCRs were grouped with DBSCAN, and TCRdist sequence similarity was added when clustering was performed within HLA-allele-positive subsets. For co-occurrence clustering, repertoires with fewer than 30,000 or more than 120,000 public chains were excluded, along with several repertoires with anomalous nucleotide sharing. The source is immuneACCESS, and TCRdb retained only in-frame sequences with V and J called. Part of the clones is not carried over; for the studies checked, unresolved V genes explain less than half of this, and the remainder is unexplained. V, J and clone size reflect that table, while D and trimming were determined from the DNA. The sample data list over 150,000 clones, and 80% to 85% of these were observed just once. Around 2.4% of the sample is held by the ten biggest clonotypes.

As concerns this clone: Its antigen is not yet known. Base-call qualities are not available, and no considerably larger clone is one nucleotide away.

The cohort consisted of approximately 690 healthy bone marrow donors. All cohort members were sampled while nominally healthy, although unrecorded immune exposures were likely present. The donor tested CMV seronegative and was one of the 352 seronegative cohort members. A peripheral blood sample was collected from each donor, and TCR beta sequencing was performed on peripheral blood mononuclear cells. The Qiagen DNeasy Blood Extraction Kit was used to extract genomic DNA from the blood cell samples. Germline trimming: 3 bases from V, 4 bases from J; junction bases outside gene matches: 2. The germline V gene specifies LGHNA as CDR1 and YSLEER as CDR2. The CDR3 measures 14 amino acids from cysteine to phenylalanine. The retained sequence is limited to the CDR3, 42 bases, with the frame set at the first base.

The sequence links TRBV4-3 to TRBJ2-5; 10 nucleotides in the junction match TRBD1. This receptor was taken from a woman in her thirties in good health and CMV-seronegative. The sample consisted of PBMCs. The CDR3 corresponds to CASSQGQGIETQYF. The nucleotide sequence is TGCGCCAGCAGCCAGGGACAGGGGATAGAGACCCAGTACTTC.